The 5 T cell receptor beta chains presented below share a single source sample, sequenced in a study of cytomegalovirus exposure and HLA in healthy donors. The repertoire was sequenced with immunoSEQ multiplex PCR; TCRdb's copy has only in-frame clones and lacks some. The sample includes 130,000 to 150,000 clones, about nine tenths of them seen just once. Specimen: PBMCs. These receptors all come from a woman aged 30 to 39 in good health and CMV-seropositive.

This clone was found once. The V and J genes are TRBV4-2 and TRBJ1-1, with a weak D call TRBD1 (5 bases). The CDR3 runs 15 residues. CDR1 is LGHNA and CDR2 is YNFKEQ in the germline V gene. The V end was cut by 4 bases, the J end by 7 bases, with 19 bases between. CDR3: CASSPISKGTDEAFF. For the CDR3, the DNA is TGTGCCAGCAGCCCCATCTCGAAGGGGACTGATGAAGCTTTCTTT.

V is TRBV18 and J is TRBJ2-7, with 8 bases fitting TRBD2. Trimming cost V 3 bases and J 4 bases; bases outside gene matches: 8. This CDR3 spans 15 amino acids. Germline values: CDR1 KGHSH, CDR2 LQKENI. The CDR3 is CASSPPSGSTYEQYF. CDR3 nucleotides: TGTGCCAGCTCACCCCCCAGCGGGAGTACATACGAGCAGTACTTC.

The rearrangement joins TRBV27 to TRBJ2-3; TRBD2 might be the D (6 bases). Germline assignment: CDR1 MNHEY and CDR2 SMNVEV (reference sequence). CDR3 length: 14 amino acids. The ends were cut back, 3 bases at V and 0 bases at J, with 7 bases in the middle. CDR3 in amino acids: CASSFSGSTDTQYF. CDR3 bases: TGTGCCAGCAGTTTCAGCGGGAGCACAGATACGCAGTATTTT.

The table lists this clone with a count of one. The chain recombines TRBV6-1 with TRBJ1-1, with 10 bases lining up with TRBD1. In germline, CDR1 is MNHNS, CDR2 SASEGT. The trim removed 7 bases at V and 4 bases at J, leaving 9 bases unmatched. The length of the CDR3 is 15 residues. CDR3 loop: CASIDDRGRSTEAFF. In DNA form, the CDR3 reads TGTGCCAGCATCGATGACAGGGGGCGTAGCACTGAAGCTTTCTTT.

As DNA, the CDR3 is TGTGCCAGCAGTATGTGGAGCACCGGGGAGCTGTTTTTT. As protein: CASSMWSTGELFF. This sequence joins TRBV28 and TRBJ2-2, with D uncertain. In germline, CDR1 is MDHEN, CDR2 SYDVKM. Trimming removed 5 bases from V and 4 bases from J, with 8 bases in between. The CDR3 is 13 amino acids.